The entry below describes one T cell receptor beta chain. Its antigen is not identified. The data belong to a study of T cell responses to AZD1222 COVID-19 vaccine. The germline CDR1 and CDR2 sequences are KGHSH and LQKENI. V was cut by 6 bases and J by 6 bases, with 18 bases left in between. The CDR3 is 16 amino acids. Assay: immunoSEQ multiplex PCR; the TCRdb copy retains only in-frame clones and omits some. This repertoire shows some 150,000 clones, 90% to 95% found once; its top ten account for around 0.96%. The study's findings and limits: Donors, mostly white British, included more females; clonal diversity was possibly underestimated.

This receptor was obtained from an adult in good health. J is TRBJ1-6 and V is TRBV18; D unresolved. Sequencing was performed on peripheral blood, taken on day 0 of AZD1222 vaccination. The CDR3 region is CASSLGEAVRNSPLHF. The CDR3 DNA is TGTGCCAGCTCCCTTGGGGAGGCGGTTCGTAATTCACCCCTCCACTTT.